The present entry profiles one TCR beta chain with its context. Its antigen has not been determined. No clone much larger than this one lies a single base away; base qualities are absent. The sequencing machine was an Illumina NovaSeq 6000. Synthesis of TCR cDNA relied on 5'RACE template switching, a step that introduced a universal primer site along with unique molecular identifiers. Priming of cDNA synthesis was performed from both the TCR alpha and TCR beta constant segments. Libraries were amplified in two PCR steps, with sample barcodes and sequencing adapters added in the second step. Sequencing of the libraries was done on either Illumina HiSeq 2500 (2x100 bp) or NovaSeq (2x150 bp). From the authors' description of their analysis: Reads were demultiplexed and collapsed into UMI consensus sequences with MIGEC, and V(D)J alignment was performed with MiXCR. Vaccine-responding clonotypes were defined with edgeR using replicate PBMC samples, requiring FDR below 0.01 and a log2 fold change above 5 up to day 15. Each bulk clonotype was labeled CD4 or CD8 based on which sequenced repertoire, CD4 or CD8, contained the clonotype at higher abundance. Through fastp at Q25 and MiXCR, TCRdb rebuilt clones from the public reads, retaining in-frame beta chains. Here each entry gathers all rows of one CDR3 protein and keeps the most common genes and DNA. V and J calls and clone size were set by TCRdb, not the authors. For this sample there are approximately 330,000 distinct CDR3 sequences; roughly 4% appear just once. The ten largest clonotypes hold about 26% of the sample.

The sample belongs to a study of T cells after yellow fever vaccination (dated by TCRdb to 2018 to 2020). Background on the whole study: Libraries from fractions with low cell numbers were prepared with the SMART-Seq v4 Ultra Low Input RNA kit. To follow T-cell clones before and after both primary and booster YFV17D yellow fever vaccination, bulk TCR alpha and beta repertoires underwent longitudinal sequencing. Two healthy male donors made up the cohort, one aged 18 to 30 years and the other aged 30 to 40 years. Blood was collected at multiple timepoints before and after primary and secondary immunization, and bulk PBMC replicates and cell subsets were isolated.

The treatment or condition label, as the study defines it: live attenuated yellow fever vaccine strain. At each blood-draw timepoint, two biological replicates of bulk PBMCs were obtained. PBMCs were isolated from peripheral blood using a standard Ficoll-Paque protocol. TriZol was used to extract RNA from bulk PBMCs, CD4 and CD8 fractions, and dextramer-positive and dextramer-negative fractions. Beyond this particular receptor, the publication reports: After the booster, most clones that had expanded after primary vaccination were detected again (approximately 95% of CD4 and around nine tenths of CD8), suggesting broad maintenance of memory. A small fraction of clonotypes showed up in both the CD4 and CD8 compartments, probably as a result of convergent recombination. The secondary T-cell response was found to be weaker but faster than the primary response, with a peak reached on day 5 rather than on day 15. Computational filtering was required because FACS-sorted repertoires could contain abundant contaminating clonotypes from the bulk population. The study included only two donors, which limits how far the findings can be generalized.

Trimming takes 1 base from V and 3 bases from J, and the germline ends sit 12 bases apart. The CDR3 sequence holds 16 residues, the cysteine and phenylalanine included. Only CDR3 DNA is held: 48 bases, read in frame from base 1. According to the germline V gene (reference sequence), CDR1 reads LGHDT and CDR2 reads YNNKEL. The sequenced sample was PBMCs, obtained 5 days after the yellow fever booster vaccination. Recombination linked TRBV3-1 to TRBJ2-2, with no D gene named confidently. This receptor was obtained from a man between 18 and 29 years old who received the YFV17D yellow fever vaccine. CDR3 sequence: CASSQVIKRYTGELFF. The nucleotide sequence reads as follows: TGTGCCAGCAGCCAAGTTATCAAGAGGTACACCGGGGAGCTGTTTTTT.